This entry lists 23 T cell receptor beta chains sequenced from one sample in a study of cytomegalovirus exposure and HLA in healthy donors. Both 60 Vbeta primers and 13 Jbeta primers went into the PCR. Produced via immunoSEQ multiplex PCR; TCRdb's table is partial and in-frame only. The sample carries more than 65,000 clones, about 79% recorded once. What was sequenced was PBMCs. The receptor set was obtained from a female donor in good health and CMV-seronegative.

This sequence joins TRBV28 and TRBJ1-5; D not resolved. Germline V CDR1 and CDR2: MDHEN, SYDVKM. This CDR3 has 13 residues. The germline V and J ends were trimmed by 4 bases and 0 bases, with 4 bases remaining between them. Written as DNA, the CDR3 is TGTGCCAGCAGTTCCCATAGCAATCAGCCCCAGCATTTT. Amino acid sequence: CASSSHSNQPQHF.

The V call is TRBV28, the J call TRBJ1-5, with D tentatively TRBD1 (6 bases). V lost 6 bases, J lost 6 bases, and 30 bases lay in between. Germline V CDR1 and CDR2: MDHEN, SYDVKM. The CDR3 length is 19 residues. The CDR3 sequence is CASSPAATGLFGRGQPQHF. The CDR3 DNA follows: TGTGCCAGCAGCCCTGCGGCGACAGGTTTGTTTGGTCGTGGTCAGCCCCAGCATTTT.

The chain uses TRBV29-1 and TRBJ1-2, with 8 positions matching TRBD1. Germline values: CDR1 SQVTM, CDR2 ANQGSEA. This CDR3 contains 15 residues. The J segment lost 3 bases and the V segment lost 7 bases, leaving 13 bases of the junction unmatched. This chain's CDR3 is CSGGQGPTEDYGYTF. The CDR3 DNA reads TGCAGCGGCGGACAGGGACCTACGGAGGACTATGGCTACACCTTC.

This clone was found a few times. The V call is TRBV6-6, the J call TRBJ1-1; TRBD1 matches 9 bases. V lost 6 bases, J lost 4 bases, and 12 bases stayed unmatched. Germline CDR1 is MNHNY and CDR2 is SVGAGI (reference sequence). CDR3 size: 16 residues. The CDR3 protein is CASSRTGGEWVTEAFF. The CDR3 DNA is TGTGCCAGCAGCCGAACAGGGGGCGAATGGGTCACTGAAGCTTTCTTT.

This chain connects TRBV6-4 to TRBJ2-3; D not certain. Trimming took 4 bases from V and 0 from J, leaving 8 bases between them. The CDR3 totals 14 residues. Germline lookup yields CDR1 MRHNA and CDR2 SNTAGT. CDR3 in amino acids: CASSGGRSTDTQYF. The DNA for the CDR3 is TGTGCCAGCAGTGGAGGCAGAAGCACAGATACGCAGTATTTT.

V gene TRBV19 combines with J gene TRBJ2-3; 11 nucleotides line up with TRBD2. The CDR3 runs 15 residues. V lost 6 bases, J lost 1 base, and 3 bases stayed unmatched. The V gene's germline CDR1 is LNHDA and CDR2 SQIVND (reference sequence). The CDR3 is CASRPGLAGTDTQYF. The CDR3 nucleotides read TGTGCCAGTAGACCGGGACTAGCGGGCACAGATACGCAGTATTTT.

V is TRBV6-5 and J is TRBJ2-1, with a tentative D call TRBD2 (6 bases). From germline, CDR1 is MNHEY and CDR2 SVGAGI. With 4 bases removed from V and 6 bases from J, the gap between germline ends came to 13 bases. The CDR3 has 14 amino acids. CDR3 sequence reads: CASSSPGTPNEQFF. DNA for the CDR3: TGTGCCAGCAGTTCCCCCGGGACTCCCAATGAGCAGTTCTTC.

With respect to this clone: The junction shows a germline mismatch at one end, possibly a read error. CDR3 DNA: TGTGCTAGCAGCCGCGGGACAGGGGGCGCGAATACGCAGTATTTT. Translating gives CASSRGTGGANTQYF. This chain joins TRBV7-7 and TRBJ2-3; 12 bases match TRBD1. CDR3 size: 15 residues. Germline lookup yields CDR1 SSHAT and CDR2 FNYEAQ (reference sequence). Supplemented by reference TRBV7-7 and TRBJ2-3, the full variable domain reads GAGVSQSPRYKVTKRGQDVTLRCDPISSHATLYWYQQALGQGPEFLTYFNYEAQPDKSGLPSDRFSAERPEGSISTLTIQRTEQRDSAMYRCASSRGTGGANTQYFGPGTRLTVL.

About this clone itself: A junction boundary mismatches the germline segment, possibly from a read error. The V and J genes are TRBV25-1 and TRBJ2-1, with TRBD2 matching over 11 bases. Germline V gives CDR1 MGHDK, CDR2 SYGVNS. CDR3 length: 18 residues. The CDR3 spells CATSSLGLAGGRVGEQFF. CDR3 coding DNA: TGTGCCACCAGTAGTCTAGGGCTAGCGGGGGGTCGAGTTGGTGAGCAGTTCTTC.

CDR3 nucleotides: TGTGCCAGCATACTGGGCCCCGAGCAGTACTTC. Translated: CASILGPEQYF. This chain uses TRBV2 with TRBJ2-5; unclear D gene. The J call may not be correct, given that the DNA end is closer to TRBJ2-7. This CDR3 has 11 residues. Germline V lookup: CDR1 SNHLY, CDR2 FYNNEI.

A few counts support this clone. An end of the junction does not agree with germline; a read error may underlie this. The identical CDR3 is also encoded by other nucleotide sequences in the sample. This chain connects TRBV5-1 to TRBJ1-1; possibly TRBD1 for D (6 bases). Germline V gene data show CDR1 as SGHRS and CDR2 as YFSETQ. This CDR3 is 13 amino acids long. As DNA, the CDR3 is TGCGCCAGCAGCTTGGGTGGGGTTCAGGGACAAGACTTT. It yields the protein CASSLGGVQGQDF.

This clone was detected a few times. This chain connects TRBV2 to TRBJ1-2; maybe TRBD1 (6 bases). Germline lookup yields CDR1 SNHLY and CDR2 FYNNEI. The CDR3 loop spans 17 amino acids. V was pared by 2 bases and J by 0 bases, with 16 bases between. CDR3 nucleotides: TGTGCCAGCAGTGAATTTGGCGGACAGTTAGCTAACTATGGCTACACCTTC. It translates to CASSEFGGQLANYGYTF.

The CDR3 spells CASSRTSGGITGELFF. The CDR3 DNA follows: TGTGCCAGCTCACGAACTAGCGGGGGGATCACCGGGGAGCTGTTTTTT. The gene calls are TRBV18 and TRBJ2-2, with 12 bases identical to TRBD2. Germline V CDR1 and CDR2: KGHSH, LQKENI. This CDR3 spans 16 amino acids. The V and J ends lost 4 bases and 4 bases, in that order; junction bases with no gene match: 4.

This clone has only a few counts. The chain carries TRBV7-9 and TRBJ1-4; D gene unclear. The CDR3 contains 13 residues. The germline V gene has CDR1 SEHNR and CDR2 FQNEAQ (reference sequence). V shed 4 bases and J shed 2 bases, with 5 bases lying between them. CDR3 sequence (DNA): TGTGCCAGCAGCTCCGGGACTAATGAAAAACTGTTTTTT. This translates into CASSSGTNEKLFF.

V and J are TRBV6-1 and TRBJ1-2; TRBD1 aligns across 10 bases. This CDR3 contains 14 residues. The germline CDR1 and CDR2 sequences are MNHNS and SASEGT. V dropped 7 bases and J dropped 7; count of bases not matched to a gene: 9. As DNA, the CDR3 is TGTGCCAGCACCCCTTTGGGGACAGGGGTTGGCTACACCTTC. It codes for CASTPLGTGVGYTF.

This clone was seen only once. The rearrangement links TRBV27 to TRBJ2-7, with 10 bases fitting TRBD2. This CDR3 is 15 amino acids long. Germline V gene data show CDR1 as MNHEY and CDR2 as SMNVEV (reference sequence). V lost 2 bases, J lost 5 bases, and 6 bases stayed unmatched. This CDR3 is CASSLLAGASNEQYF. In DNA form, the CDR3 reads TGTGCCAGCAGTTTACTAGCGGGAGCTTCCAACGAGCAGTACTTC.

The chain links TRBV5-4 to TRBJ1-1; 9 bases map to TRBD1. The ends lost 3 bases at V and 5 bases at J; junction bases unmatched: 8. The germline V gene has CDR1 SGHNT and CDR2 YYREEE (reference sequence). The CDR3 length is 15 residues. The CDR3 region has the DNA TGTGCCAGCAGCTCACCCGGGACAGGGCGTACTGAAGCTTTCTTT. Translated, it gives CASSSPGTGRTEAFF.

This chain uses TRBV4-3 with TRBJ1-2; D perhaps matches TRBD1 (6 bases). Germline values: CDR1 LGHNA, CDR2 YSLEER. With 3 bases removed from V and 5 bases from J, the gap between germline ends came to 13 bases. The CDR3 extends over 14 amino acids. The CDR3 region is CASSHEVGQYGYTF. CDR3 bases: TGCGCCAGCAGCCACGAAGTAGGACAGTATGGCTACACCTTC.

A single count supports this clone. This chain uses TRBV19 with TRBJ1-2; 7 bases agree with TRBD1. Trimming cost V 5 bases and J 8 bases; bases outside gene matches: 5. The CDR3 runs 12 residues. CDR1 and CDR2 from the germline V gene are LNHDA and SQIVND (reference sequence). The CDR3 region has the DNA TGTGCCAGTAGTGCCTACAGGGGAGGCTACACCTTC. Protein: CASSAYRGGYTF.

The V gene is TRBV7-2, the J gene TRBJ2-1; D might be TRBD2 (5 bases). The CDR3 runs 16 residues. Trimming took off 5 bases at V and 5 bases at J, with 19 bases between the two ends. Germline assignment: CDR1 SGHTA and CDR2 FQGNSA. The CDR3 here is CASSSPLTSGNNEQFF. Here the CDR3 DNA reads TGTGCCAGCAGCAGTCCCCTCACTTCGGGGAACAATGAGCAGTTCTTC.

This chain uses TRBV6-5 with TRBJ1-2; TRBD1 might be the D (5 bases). V lost 6 bases, J lost 2 bases, and 10 bases lay in between. This CDR3 has 13 residues. Germline V gives CDR1 MNHEY, CDR2 SVGAGI. The CDR3 region has the DNA TGTGCCAGCAGAGACAGTAACAACTATGGCTACACCTTC. It is translated as CASRDSNNYGYTF.

The chain carries TRBV14 and TRBJ1-4, with 7 bases matching TRBD1. The CDR3 sequence is 16 residues long. In germline, CDR1 is SGHDN, CDR2 FVKESK. The trim removed 2 bases at V and 7 bases at J, leaving 10 bases unmatched. The CDR3, as DNA: TGTGCCAGCAGCCAACTTCTGAGGGGGCGCGGTGAAAAACTGTTTTTT. Translation: CASSQLLRGRGEKLFF.

V gene TRBV7-2 combines with J gene TRBJ2-2; D is unclear. Germline values: CDR1 SGHTA, CDR2 FQGNSA. The ends were cut back, 0 bases at V and 4 bases at J, with 15 bases in the middle. The CDR3 has 17 amino acids. The CDR3: CASSLANRFTGTGELFF. CDR3 nucleotides: TGTGCCAGCAGCTTAGCGAACAGATTCACTGGCACCGGGGAGCTGTTTTTT.